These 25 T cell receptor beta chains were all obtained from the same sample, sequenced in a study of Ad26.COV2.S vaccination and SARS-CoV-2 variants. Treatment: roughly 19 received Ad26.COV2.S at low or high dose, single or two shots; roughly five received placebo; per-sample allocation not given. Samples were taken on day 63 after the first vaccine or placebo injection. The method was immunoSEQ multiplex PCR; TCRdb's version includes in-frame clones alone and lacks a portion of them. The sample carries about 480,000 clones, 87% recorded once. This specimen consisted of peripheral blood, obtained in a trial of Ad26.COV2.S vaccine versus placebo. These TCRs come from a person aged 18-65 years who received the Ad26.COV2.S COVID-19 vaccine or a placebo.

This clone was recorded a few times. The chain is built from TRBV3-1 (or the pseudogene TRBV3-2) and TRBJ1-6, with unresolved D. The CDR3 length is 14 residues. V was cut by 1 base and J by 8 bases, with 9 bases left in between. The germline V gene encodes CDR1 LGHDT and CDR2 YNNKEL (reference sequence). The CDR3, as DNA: TGTGCCAGCAGCCAAGTAACAGCAGATTCACCCCTCCACTTT. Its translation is CASSQVTADSPLHF.

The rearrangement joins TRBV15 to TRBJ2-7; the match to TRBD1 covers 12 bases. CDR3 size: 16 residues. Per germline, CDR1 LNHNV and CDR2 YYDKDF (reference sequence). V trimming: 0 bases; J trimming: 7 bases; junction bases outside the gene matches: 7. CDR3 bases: TGTGCCACCAGCAGAGATCTGGGACAGGGGGCGCGGGAGCAGTACTTC. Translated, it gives CATSRDLGQGAREQYF.

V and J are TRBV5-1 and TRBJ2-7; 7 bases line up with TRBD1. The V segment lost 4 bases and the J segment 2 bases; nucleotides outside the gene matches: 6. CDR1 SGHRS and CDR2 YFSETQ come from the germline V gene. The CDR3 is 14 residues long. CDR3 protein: CASSDRQGTYEQYF. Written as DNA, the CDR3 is TGCGCCAGCAGCGACCGACAGGGAACCTACGAGCAGTACTTC.

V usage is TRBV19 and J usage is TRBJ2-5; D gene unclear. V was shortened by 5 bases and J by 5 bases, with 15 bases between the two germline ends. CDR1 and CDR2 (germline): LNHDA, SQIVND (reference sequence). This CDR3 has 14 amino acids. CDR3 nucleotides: TGTGCCAGTAGTCCTACCTTTTGGGATGAGACCCAGTACTTC. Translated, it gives CASSPTFWDETQYF.

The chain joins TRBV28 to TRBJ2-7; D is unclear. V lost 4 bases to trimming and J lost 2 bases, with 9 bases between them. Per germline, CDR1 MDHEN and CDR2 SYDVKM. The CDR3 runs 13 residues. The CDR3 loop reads CASSSIGPYEQYF. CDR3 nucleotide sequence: TGTGCCAGCAGTTCTATCGGGCCCTACGAGCAGTACTTC.

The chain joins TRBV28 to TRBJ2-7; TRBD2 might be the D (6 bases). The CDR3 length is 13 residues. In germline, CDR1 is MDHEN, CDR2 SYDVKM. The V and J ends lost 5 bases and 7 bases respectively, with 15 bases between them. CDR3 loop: CASSGGRLGEQYF. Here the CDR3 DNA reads TGTGCCAGCAGTGGTGGGAGGTTGGGGGAGCAGTACTTC.

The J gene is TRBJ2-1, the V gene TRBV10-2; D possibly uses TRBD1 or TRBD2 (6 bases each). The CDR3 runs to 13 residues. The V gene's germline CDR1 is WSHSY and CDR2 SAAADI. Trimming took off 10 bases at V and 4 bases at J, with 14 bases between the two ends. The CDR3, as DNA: TGCGCCACCGCCGGGGGCAGGTACAATGAGCAGTTCTTC. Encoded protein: CATAGGRYNEQFF.

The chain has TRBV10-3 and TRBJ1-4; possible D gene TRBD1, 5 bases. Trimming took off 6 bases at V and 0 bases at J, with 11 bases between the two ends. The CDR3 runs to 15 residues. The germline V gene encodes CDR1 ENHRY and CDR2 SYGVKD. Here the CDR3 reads CAIRAGPATNEKLFF. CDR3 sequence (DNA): TGTGCCATCAGGGCGGGACCCGCAACTAATGAAAAACTGTTTTTT.

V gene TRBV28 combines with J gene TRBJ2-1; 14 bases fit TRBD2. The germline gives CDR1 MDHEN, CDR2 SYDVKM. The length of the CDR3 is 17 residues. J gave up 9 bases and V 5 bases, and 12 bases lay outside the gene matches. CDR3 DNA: TGTGCCAGCAGTCTGCGGACTAGCGGGAGGTTGTCTTTTGAGCAGTTCTTC. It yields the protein CASSLRTSGRLSFEQFF.

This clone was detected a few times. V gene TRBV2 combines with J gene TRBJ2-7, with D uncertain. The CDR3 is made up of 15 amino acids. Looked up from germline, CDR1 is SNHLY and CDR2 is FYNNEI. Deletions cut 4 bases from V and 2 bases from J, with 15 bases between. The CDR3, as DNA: TGTGCCAGCAGTGGCGACCTTGGGAAGGCCTACGAGCAGTACTTC. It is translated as CASSGDLGKAYEQYF.

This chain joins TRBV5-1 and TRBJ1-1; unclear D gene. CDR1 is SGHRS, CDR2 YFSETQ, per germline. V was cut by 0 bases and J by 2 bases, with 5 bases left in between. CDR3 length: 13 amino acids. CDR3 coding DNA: TGCGCCAGCAGCTTGGCCGGTAACACTGAAGCTTTCTTT. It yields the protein CASSLAGNTEAFF.

The CDR3 reads CASRLPGYTEAFF. CDR3 bases: TGCGCCAGCCGGCTCCCGGGGTACACTGAAGCTTTCTTT. The chain is built from TRBV5-1 and TRBJ1-1; D remains unclear. The germline V gene encodes CDR1 SGHRS and CDR2 YFSETQ. The CDR3 sequence is 13 residues long. The ends were cut back, 7 bases at V and 3 bases at J, with 13 bases in the middle.

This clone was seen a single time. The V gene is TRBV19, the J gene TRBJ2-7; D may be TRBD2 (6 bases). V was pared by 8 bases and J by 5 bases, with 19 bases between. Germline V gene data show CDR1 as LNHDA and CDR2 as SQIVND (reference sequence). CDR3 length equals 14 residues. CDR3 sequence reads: CASSTTGREDEQYF. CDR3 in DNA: TGTGCCAGTTCAACTACCGGCAGGGAGGACGAGCAGTACTTC.

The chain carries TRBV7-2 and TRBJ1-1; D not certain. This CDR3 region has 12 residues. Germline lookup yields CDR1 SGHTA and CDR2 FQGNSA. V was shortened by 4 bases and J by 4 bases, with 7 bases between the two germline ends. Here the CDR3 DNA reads TGTGCCAGCAGCTCCCCATTCACTGAAGCTTTCTTT. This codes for CASSSPFTEAFF.

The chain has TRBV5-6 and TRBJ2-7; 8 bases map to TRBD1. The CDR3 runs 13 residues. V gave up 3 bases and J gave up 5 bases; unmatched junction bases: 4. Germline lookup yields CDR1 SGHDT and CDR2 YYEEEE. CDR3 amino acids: CASSSTDRDEQYF. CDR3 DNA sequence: TGTGCCAGCAGCTCGACGGACAGGGACGAGCAGTACTTC. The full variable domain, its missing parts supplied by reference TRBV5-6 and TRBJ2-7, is DAGVTQSPTHLIKTRGQQVTLRCSPKSGHDTVSWYQQALGQGPQFIFQYYEEEERQRGNFPDRFSGHQFPNYSSELNVNALLLGDSALYLCASSSTDRDEQYFGPGTRLTVT.

The CDR3 loop is CASSPQAGVSEQYF. CDR3 sequence (DNA): TGTGCCAGCAGCCCTCAAGCGGGAGTATCCGAGCAGTACTTC. The chain employs TRBV9 and TRBJ2-7; 8 bases are a match to TRBD2. Germline V CDR1 and CDR2: SGDLS, YYNGEE. Unmatched junction bases numbered 9, after V lost 4 bases and J lost 6 bases. This CDR3 has 14 amino acids.

CDR3 protein: CASSPRERVGYGYTF. CDR3 coding DNA: TGTGCCAGTAGTCCACGGGAGAGGGTGGGCTATGGCTACACCTTC. V and J are TRBV19 and TRBJ1-2; D gene uncertain. Germline CDR1 LNHDA, CDR2 SQIVND (reference sequence). CDR3 size: 15 residues. The germline V and J ends were trimmed by 5 bases and 4 bases, with 17 bases remaining between them.

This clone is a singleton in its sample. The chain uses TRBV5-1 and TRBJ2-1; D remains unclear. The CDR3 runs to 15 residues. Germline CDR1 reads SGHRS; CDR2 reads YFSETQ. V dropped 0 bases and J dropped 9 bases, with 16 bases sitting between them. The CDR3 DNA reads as TGCGCCAGCAGCTTGGTGGCGGACCCGACTCTTGAGCAGTTCTTC. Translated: CASSLVADPTLEQFF.

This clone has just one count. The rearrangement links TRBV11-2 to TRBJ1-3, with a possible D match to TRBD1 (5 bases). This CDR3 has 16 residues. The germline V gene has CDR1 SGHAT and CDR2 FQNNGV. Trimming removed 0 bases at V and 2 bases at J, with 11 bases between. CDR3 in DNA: TGTGCCAGCAGCTTAGATACCGCGGGGCCTGGAAACACCATATATTTT. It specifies CASSLDTAGPGNTIYF.

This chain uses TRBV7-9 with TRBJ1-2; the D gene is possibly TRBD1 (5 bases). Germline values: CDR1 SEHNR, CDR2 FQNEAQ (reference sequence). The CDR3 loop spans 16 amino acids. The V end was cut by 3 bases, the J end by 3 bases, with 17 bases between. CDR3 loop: CASSLGSGLKDYGYTF. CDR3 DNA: TGTGCCAGCAGCTTGGGGTCGGGGCTAAAGGACTATGGCTACACCTTC.

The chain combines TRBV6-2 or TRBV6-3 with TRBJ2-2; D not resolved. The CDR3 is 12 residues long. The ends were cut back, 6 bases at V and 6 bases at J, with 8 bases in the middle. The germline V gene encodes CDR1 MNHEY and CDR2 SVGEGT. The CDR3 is CASSPTAGELFF. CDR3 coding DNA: TGTGCCAGCAGCCCCACGGCCGGGGAGCTGTTTTTT.

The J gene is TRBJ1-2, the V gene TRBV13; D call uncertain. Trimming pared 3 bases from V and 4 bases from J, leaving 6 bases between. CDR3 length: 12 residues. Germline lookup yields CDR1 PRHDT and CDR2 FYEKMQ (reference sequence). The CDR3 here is CASSLGSYGYTF. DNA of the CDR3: TGTGCCAGCAGCTTGGGCAGCTATGGCTACACCTTC.

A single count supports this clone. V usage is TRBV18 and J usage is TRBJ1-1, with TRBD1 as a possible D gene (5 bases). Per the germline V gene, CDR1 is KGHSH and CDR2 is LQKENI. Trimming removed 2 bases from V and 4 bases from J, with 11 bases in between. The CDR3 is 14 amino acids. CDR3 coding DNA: TGTGCCAGCTCACCAAACGGAGGGGTCACTGAAGCTTTCTTT. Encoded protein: CASSPNGGVTEAFF.

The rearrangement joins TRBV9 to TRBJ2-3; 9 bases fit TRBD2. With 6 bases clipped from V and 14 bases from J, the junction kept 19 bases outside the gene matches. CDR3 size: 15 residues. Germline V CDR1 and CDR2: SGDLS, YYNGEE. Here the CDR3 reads CASNPPGLARSLLYF. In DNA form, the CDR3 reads TGTGCCAGCAATCCACCGGGACTAGCTCGGAGTTTGTTGTATTTT.

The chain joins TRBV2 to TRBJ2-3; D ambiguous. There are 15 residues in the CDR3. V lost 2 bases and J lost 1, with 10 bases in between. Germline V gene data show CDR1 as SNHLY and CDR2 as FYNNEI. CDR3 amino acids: CASSEWGSGTDTQYF. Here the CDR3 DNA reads TGTGCCAGCAGTGAATGGGGTTCCGGCACAGATACGCAGTATTTT.